This record covers a single TCR beta chain. Its antigen is still unknown. The CDR3 runs to 13 residues. Germline V lookup: CDR1 SNHLY, CDR2 FYNNEI. The V gene lost 5 bases and the J gene lost 7 bases, with 13 bases spanning the gap. These data are taken from a study of cytomegalovirus exposure and HLA in healthy donors. Study information: Early released data had roughly 81 million unique TCRs, all coming from HLA-typed donors. Regarding the study as a whole: Productive status was seen about 87% or about 30% of the time for most TCR beta V segments in an earlier analysis. Researchers counted around 150 TCR beta chains as cytomegalovirus-associated.

With 60 Vbeta and 13 Jbeta primers, the PCR was carried out. Libraries were prepared by immunoSEQ multiplex PCR; TCRdb keeps only in-frame clonotypes and omits some of them. Its listing shows 30,000 to 40,000 clones. Source material: PBMCs. The V gene is TRBV2, the J gene TRBJ2-3; tentatively, D is TRBD2 (6 bases). This receptor was taken from a woman aged 40 to 50 in good health and CMV-seropositive. The CDR3 spells CASSKWAGHTQYF. DNA for the CDR3: TGTGCCAGCAGTAAATGGGCGGGGCATACGCAGTATTTT. The full variable domain, in which reference TRBV2 and TRBJ2-3 provide the parts outside the CDR3, is EPEVTQTPSHQVTQMGQEVILRCVPISNHLYFYWYRQILGQKVEFLVSFYNNEISEKSEIFDDQFSVERPDGSNFTLKIRSTKLEDSAMYFCASSKWAGHTQYFGPGTRLTVL.